One sample yielded the 15 T cell receptor beta chains listed below, sequenced in a study of blood T cell repertoires in COVID-19. Sequenced by immunoSEQ multiplex PCR; TCRdb stores in-frame clones only, minus some. The sample contains a few hundred thousand clones, 65% to 85% of which appear only once. The sample taken for sequencing was peripheral blood. The receptors were sampled from a woman in her fifties or sixties with acute or convalescent COVID-19.

V gene TRBV1 combines with J gene TRBJ2-5; the DNA was not compared with TRBD2, the D call given in the table. TRBV1 is tagged as a pseudogene. The CDR3 is made up of 16 amino acids. In DNA, the CDR3 is TGCACCAGCAGCCAAGTCTCGGGAGGACTTCAAGAGACCCAGTACTTC. The encoded protein is CTSSQVSGGLQETQYF.

The rearrangement joins TRBV24-1 to TRBJ2-3, with TRBD1 identical over 8 bases. V trimming: 3 bases; J trimming: 2 bases; junction bases outside the gene matches: 6. The germline V gene encodes CDR1 KGHDR and CDR2 SFDVKD. This CDR3 has 16 residues. The DNA of the CDR3 is TGTGCCACCAGTGATCCGGGACAGGAATACACAGATACGCAGTATTTT. Amino acid sequence: CATSDPGQEYTDTQYF.

The V call is TRBV10-3, the J call TRBJ1-4; D may be TRBD1 (6 bases). Trimming removed 4 bases at V and 5 bases at J, with 14 bases between. Germline lookup yields CDR1 ENHRY and CDR2 SYGVKD. This CDR3 has 15 amino acids. CDR3 sequence: CAISGSGAPNEKLFF. As DNA, the CDR3 is TGTGCCATCAGTGGCTCAGGGGCTCCGAATGAAAAACTGTTTTTT.

This clone was counted a few times. The chain links TRBV12-5 to TRBJ2-5; 11 bases line up with TRBD2. CDR1 and CDR2 from the germline V gene are LGHNT and FRNRAP. The CDR3 extends over 14 amino acids. V was clipped by 6 bases and J by 7 bases; unmatched bases: 7. The CDR3 sequence: CASGTSGSVGTQYF. For the CDR3, the DNA is TGTGCTAGTGGCACTAGCGGGAGTGTTGGGACCCAGTACTTC.

This sequence joins TRBV7-2 and TRBJ2-3; a weak D match, TRBD1 (5 bases). Germline values: CDR1 SGHTA, CDR2 FQGNSA. The germline V and J ends were trimmed by 0 bases and 6 bases, with 7 bases remaining between them. The CDR3 is made up of 13 amino acids. DNA for the CDR3: TGTGCCAGCAGCTTAGCAGGGGTTGATACGCAGTATTTT. Translating gives CASSLAGVDTQYF. The complete variable domain, with remaining parts taken from reference TRBV7-2 and TRBJ2-3, reads GAGVSQSPSNKVTEKGKDVELRCDPISGHTALYWYRQSLGQGLEFLIYFQGNSAPDKSGLPSDRFSAERTGGSVSTLTIQRTQQEDSAVYLCASSLAGVDTQYFGPGTRLTVL.

This chain joins TRBV18 and TRBJ1-6; 8 nucleotides line up with TRBD1. Trimming at V came to 3 bases and at J to 4 bases, leaving 2 bases not matched to a gene. CDR3 length: 15 residues. Germline V lookup: CDR1 KGHSH, CDR2 LQKENI. The CDR3 reads CASSPTGEYNSPLHF. CDR3 sequence (DNA): TGTGCCAGCTCACCGACAGGGGAATATAATTCACCCCTCCACTTT.

The chain combines TRBV2 with TRBJ2-3, with D unclear. The CDR3 runs 13 residues. V lost 4 bases and J 5 bases, leaving 10 bases between the germline ends. In germline, CDR1 is SNHLY, CDR2 FYNNEI. CDR3 sequence (DNA): TGTGCCAGCAGTGCTCGACTGGTAGATACGCAGTATTTT. Its protein product is CASSARLVDTQYF.

The V gene is TRBV13, the J gene TRBJ1-3; TRBD1 agrees at 10 bases. The CDR3 spans 15 residues. The germline V gene encodes CDR1 PRHDT and CDR2 FYEKMQ (reference sequence). Losses at the gene ends were 5 bases for V and 2 bases for J; bases not matched to a gene: 3. CDR3 sequence (DNA): TGTGCCAGCAGCGCCGACAGGGGGCCTGGAAACACCATATATTTT. It is translated as CASSADRGPGNTIYF. Combining the CDR3 with reference TRBV13 and TRBJ1-3 gives the whole variable domain AAGVIQSPRHLIKEKRETATLKCYPIPRHDTVYWYQQGPGQDPQFLISFYEKMQSDKGSIPDRFSAQQFSDYHSELNMSSLELGDSALYFCASSADRGPGNTIYFGEGSWLTVV.

The rearrangement links TRBV4-2 to TRBJ1-1; D uncertain. The V and J ends lost 2 bases and 1 base respectively, with 8 bases between them. In germline, CDR1 is LGHNA, CDR2 YNFKEQ. The CDR3 runs to 14 residues. The CDR3 DNA follows: TGTGCCAGCAGCCAACCTACCCAGAACACTGAAGCTTTCTTT. It is translated as CASSQPTQNTEAFF.

V and J are TRBV2 and TRBJ2-7; 9 bases line up with TRBD2. Germline lookup yields CDR1 SNHLY and CDR2 FYNNEI. The CDR3 totals 16 residues. Germline trimming cut 5 bases from V and 2 bases from J; bases unmatched to any gene: 10. The CDR3 spells CASSLSRGGTTYEQYV. The CDR3 DNA sequence: TGTGCCAGCAGTCTCTCGCGGGGGGGGACTACCTACGAGCAGTACGTC.

This sequence joins TRBV9 and TRBJ2-1; a possible D gene is TRBD1 (5 bases). The CDR3 is 13 residues long. Germline-derived CDR1 and CDR2 are SGDLS and YYNGEE. Trimming stripped 0 bases from V and 9 bases from J, with 10 bases between. CDR3 sequence (DNA): TGTGCCAGCAGCGTAGTAGGGGTGGGTGAGCAGTTCTTC. Protein sequence: CASSVVGVGEQFF.

The rearrangement joins TRBV6-5 to TRBJ1-5; D not resolved. The ends were cut back, 10 bases at V and 3 bases at J, with 16 bases in the middle. Germline CDR1 and CDR2: MNHEY and SVGAGI. This CDR3 comprises 14 residues. Here the CDR3 DNA reads TGTGCCACCCAGCGGGCCATCCTCAATCAGCCCCAGCATTTT. Encoded protein: CATQRAILNQPQHF.

The chain links TRBV19 to TRBJ2-2, with 7 bases matching TRBD1. There are 19 residues in the CDR3. After removal of 5 bases from V and 0 bases from J, the junction contained 15 bases not matched to a gene. In germline, CDR1 is LNHDA, CDR2 SQIVND (reference sequence). The DNA of the CDR3 is TGTGCCAGTAGTCCGAGGACGAAGAGACAGGGTCCGAACACCGGGGAGCTGTTTTTT. Amino acid sequence: CASSPRTKRQGPNTGELFF.

This chain connects TRBV28 to TRBJ1-4, with D maybe TRBD1 (5 bases). Germline CDR1 MDHEN, CDR2 SYDVKM. This CDR3 region has 13 residues. Trimming took off 4 bases at V and 10 bases at J, with 13 bases between the two ends. In DNA form, the CDR3 reads TGTGCCAGCAGTTCTGTCCTTAGGGGAAAACTGTTTTTT. This codes for CASSSVLRGKLFF.

The CDR3 is CASSPGTGGQPQHF. The CDR3 DNA reads as TGTGCCAGCTCACCTGGGACAGGGGGCCAGCCCCAGCATTTT. The rearrangement links TRBV18 to TRBJ1-5, with TRBD1 matching over 12 bases. The CDR3 length is 14 residues. Germline CDR1 is KGHSH and CDR2 is LQKENI. V dropped 3 bases and J dropped 7; count of bases not matched to a gene: 1.